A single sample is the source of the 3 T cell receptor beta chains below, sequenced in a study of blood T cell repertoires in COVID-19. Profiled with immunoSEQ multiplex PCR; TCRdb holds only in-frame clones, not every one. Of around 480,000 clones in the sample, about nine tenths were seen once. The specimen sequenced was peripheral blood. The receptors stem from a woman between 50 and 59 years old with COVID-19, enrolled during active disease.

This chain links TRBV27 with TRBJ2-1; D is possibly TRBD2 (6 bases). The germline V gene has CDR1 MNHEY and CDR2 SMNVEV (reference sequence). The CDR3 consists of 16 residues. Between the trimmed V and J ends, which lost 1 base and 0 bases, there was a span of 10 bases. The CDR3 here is CASSLLAVSSYNEQFF. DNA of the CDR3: TGTGCCAGCAGTTTATTAGCGGTAAGCTCCTACAATGAGCAGTTCTTC.

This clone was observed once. The CDR3 nucleotides are TGTGCCACCAGTGATCCTACGGACAGCTTCGGCGGTGAGCAGTTCTTC. As protein: CATSDPTDSFGGEQFF. This chain connects TRBV24-1 to TRBJ2-1; D possibly corresponds to TRBD1 (6 bases). The CDR3 sequence is 16 residues long. Trimming took off 3 bases at V and 9 bases at J, with 20 bases between the two ends. Germline CDR1 KGHDR, CDR2 SFDVKD.

In nucleotides, the CDR3 is TGCGCCAGCAGTGAGCCGGGGGATACGCAGTATTTT. Residues: CASSEPGDTQYF. The rearrangement joins TRBV10-1 to TRBJ2-3, with D possibly TRBD2 on 5 matching bases. In germline, CDR1 is WNHNN, CDR2 SYGVQD (reference sequence). The CDR3 is 12 residues long. V was cut by 2 bases and J by 6 bases, with 6 bases left in between.